The rows below give T cell receptor beta chains drawn from one sample of a study of cytomegalovirus exposure and HLA in healthy donors. Clones were sequenced by immunoSEQ multiplex PCR, and TCRdb holds only the in-frame ones, with some missing. This sample has over 250,000 clones; just over 85% occur once, and the top ten carry 0.95% to 1.1%. Sequencing was carried out using PBMCs. These receptors were obtained from a woman under 30 in good health and CMV-seronegative. Each CDR3 is given with its conserved first and last residue. The D gene is left open where the match is weak. Where a row states a size, it is once, few, many or the class of an expanded clone; other rows omit it.

d_call clone_size j_call v_call cdr3_aa cdr3_nt
TRBD1 - TRBJ2-5 TRBV4-1 CASSQALGQQETQYF TGCGCCAGCAGCCAGGCATTGGGACAGCAAGAGACCCAGTACTTC
- - TRBJ1-1 TRBV4-3 CASSQDRERENTEAFF TGCGCCAGCAGCCAAGATCGGGAACGGGAGAACACTGAAGCTTTCTTT
TRBD2 - TRBJ2-2 TRBV7-9 CASRLPGGGTGELFF TGTGCCAGCAGGCTACCGGGGGGAGGAACCGGGGAGCTGTTTTTT
TRBD2 - TRBJ2-1 TRBV6-5 CASKEREDYYNEQFF TGTGCCAGCAAAGAGCGGGAGGATTACTACAATGAGCAGTTCTTC
- - TRBJ1-5 TRBV5-6 CASSPGGSNQPQHF TGTGCCAGCAGCCCGGGTGGTTCAAATCAGCCCCAGCATTTT
TRBD1 - TRBJ2-7 TRBV29-1 CSVRGQNYEQYF TGCAGCGTTCGGGGACAGAACTACGAGCAGTACTTC
TRBD2 - TRBJ2-1 TRBV19 CASSIPSGRDEQFF TGTGCCAGTAGTATCCCTAGCGGGAGGGATGAGCAGTTCTTC
- - TRBJ1-6 TRBV11-2 CASSRTVMNNSPLHF TGTGCCAGCAGCCGGACAGTTATGAATAATTCACCCCTCCACTTT
- - TRBJ1-6 TRBV4-3 CASSPVKGYSPLHF TGCGCCAGCAGCCCAGTTAAGGGGTATTCACCCCTCCACTTT
TRBD1 - TRBJ1-1 TRBV5-1 CASAYTGGIKGEAFF TGCGCCAGCGCCTACACAGGGGGAATTAAGGGTGAAGCTTTCTTT
- once TRBJ1-2 TRBV5-1 CASRAGDGGYTF TGCGCCAGCAGAGCAGGGGATGGTGGCTACACCTTC
- - TRBJ1-5 TRBV27 CASSPLGRTGQPQHF TGTGCCAGCAGTCCCTTGGGGAGGACCGGTCAGCCCCAGCATTTT
- - TRBJ2-2 TRBV11-3 CASSLGSPQVSGELFF TGTGCCAGCAGCTTAGGATCTCCGCAAGTGAGCGGGGAGCTGTTTTTT